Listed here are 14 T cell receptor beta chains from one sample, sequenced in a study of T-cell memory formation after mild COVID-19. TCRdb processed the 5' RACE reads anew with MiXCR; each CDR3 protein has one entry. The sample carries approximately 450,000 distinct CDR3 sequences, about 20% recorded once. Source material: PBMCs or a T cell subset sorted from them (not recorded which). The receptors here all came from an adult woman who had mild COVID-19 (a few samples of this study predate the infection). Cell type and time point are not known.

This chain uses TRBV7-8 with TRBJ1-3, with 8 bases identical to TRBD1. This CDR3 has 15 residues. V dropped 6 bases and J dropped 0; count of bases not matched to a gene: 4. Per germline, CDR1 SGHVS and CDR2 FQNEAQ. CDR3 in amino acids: CASRQDRDSGNTIYF. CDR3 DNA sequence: TGTGCCAGCAGACAGGACAGGGACTCTGGAAACACCATATATTTT.

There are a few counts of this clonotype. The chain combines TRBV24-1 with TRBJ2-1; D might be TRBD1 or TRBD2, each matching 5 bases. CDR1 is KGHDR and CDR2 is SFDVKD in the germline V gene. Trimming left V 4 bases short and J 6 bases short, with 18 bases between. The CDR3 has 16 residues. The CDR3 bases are TGTGCCACCAGTGACCCGGGGCAGACGAGGGGCAATGAGCAGTTCTTC. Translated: CATSDPGQTRGNEQFF.

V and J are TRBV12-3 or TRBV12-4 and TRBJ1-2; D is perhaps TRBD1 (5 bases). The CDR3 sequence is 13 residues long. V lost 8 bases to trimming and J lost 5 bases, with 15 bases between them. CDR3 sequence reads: CASGNRDEYGYTF. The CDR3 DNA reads TGTGCCAGCGGGAACCGGGACGAATATGGCTACACCTTC.

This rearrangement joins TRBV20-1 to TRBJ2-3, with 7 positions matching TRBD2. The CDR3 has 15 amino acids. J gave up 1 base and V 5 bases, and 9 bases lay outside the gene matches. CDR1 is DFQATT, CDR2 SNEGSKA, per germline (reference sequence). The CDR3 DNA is TGCAGTGCTTCCGAGACTAGCTTTGGCACAGATACGCAGTATTTT. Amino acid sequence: CSASETSFGTDTQYF.

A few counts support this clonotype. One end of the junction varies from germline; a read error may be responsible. The chain's CDR3 is CASSQDRSGTPDF. The DNA for the CDR3 is TGCGCCAGCAGCCAAGATCGGTCGGGGACGCCAGACTTC. The chain employs TRBV4-1 and TRBJ2-7, with D perhaps TRBD1 or TRBD2 (5 bases each). Germline CDR1 and CDR2: MGHRA and YSYEKL. The CDR3 consists of 13 residues.

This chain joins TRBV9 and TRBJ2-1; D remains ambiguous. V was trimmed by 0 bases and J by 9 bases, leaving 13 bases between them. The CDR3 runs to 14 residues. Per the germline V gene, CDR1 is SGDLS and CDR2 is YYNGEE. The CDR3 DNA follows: TGTGCCAGCAGCGTAGACCGCAGGTTGGGTGAGCAGTTCTTC. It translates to CASSVDRRLGEQFF.

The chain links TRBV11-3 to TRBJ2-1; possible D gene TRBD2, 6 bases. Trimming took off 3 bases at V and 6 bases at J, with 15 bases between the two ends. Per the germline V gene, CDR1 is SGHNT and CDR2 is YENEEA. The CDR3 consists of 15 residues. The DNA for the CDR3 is TGTGCCAGCAGCTTTGTGGCAGGGACTGGCAATGAGCAGTTCTTC. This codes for CASSFVAGTGNEQFF.

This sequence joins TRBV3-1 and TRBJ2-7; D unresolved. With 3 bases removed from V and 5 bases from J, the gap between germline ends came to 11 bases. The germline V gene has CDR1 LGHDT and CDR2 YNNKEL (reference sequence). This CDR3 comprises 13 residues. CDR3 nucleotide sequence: TGTGCCAGCAGCCACGGGCCCCCCCACGAGCAGTACTTC. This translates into CASSHGPPHEQYF.

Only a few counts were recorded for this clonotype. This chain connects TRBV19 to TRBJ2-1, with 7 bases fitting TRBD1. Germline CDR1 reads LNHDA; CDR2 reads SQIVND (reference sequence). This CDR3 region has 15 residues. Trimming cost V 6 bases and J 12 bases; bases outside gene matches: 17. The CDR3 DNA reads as TGTGCCAGTAGCCGAACCGGGACAGCGGTCGAGGGGCAGTTCTTC. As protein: CASSRTGTAVEGQFF.

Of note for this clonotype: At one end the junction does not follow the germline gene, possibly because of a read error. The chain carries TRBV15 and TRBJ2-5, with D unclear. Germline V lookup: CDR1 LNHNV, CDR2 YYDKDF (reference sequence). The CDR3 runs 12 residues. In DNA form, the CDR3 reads TGTGCCACCAGCAGAGATGATCTTATGGTTACTTTC. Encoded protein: CATSRDDLMVTF. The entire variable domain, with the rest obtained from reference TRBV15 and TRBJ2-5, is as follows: DAMVIQNPRYQVTQFGKPVTLSCSQTLNHNVMYWYQQKSSQAPKLLFHYYDKDFNNEADTPDNFQSRRPNTSFCFLDIRSPGLGDTAMYLCATSRDDLMVTFGPGTRLLVL.

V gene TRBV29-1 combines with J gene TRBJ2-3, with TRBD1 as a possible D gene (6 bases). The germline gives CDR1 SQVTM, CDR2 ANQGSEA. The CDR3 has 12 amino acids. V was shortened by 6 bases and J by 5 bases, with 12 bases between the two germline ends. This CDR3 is CSVARGGDTQYF. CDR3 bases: TGCAGCGTCGCTAGAGGGGGAGATACGCAGTATTTT.

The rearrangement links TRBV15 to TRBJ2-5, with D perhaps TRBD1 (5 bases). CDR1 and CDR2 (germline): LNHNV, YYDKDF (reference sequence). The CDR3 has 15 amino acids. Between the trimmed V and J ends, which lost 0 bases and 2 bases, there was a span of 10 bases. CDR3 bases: TGTGCCACCAGCAGAGAGCCGACAGAGCAAGAGACCCAGTACTTC. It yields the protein CATSREPTEQETQYF.

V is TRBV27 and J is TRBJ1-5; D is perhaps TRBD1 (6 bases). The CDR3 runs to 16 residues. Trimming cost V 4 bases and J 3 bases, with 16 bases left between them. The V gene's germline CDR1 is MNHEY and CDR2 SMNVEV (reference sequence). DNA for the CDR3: TGTGCCAGCAGTTCCTCCTTCGACAGGTTCAATCAGCCCCAGCATTTT. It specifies CASSSSFDRFNQPQHF.

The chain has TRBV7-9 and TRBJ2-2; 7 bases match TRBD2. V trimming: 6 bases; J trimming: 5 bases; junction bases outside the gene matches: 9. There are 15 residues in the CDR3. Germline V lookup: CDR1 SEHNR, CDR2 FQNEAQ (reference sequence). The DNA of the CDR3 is TGTGCCAGCAGTTATCTAGCGGAGGGAACCGGGGAGCTGTTTTTT. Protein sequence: CASSYLAEGTGELFF. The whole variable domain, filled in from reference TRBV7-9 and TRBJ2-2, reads DTGVSQNPRHKITKRGQNVTFRCDPISEHNRLYWYRQTLGQGPEFLTYFQNEAQLEKSRLLSDRFSAERPKGSFSTLEIQRTEQGDSAMYLCASSYLAEGTGELFFGEGSRLTVL.